Each of the 17 T cell receptor beta chains below was sequenced from the same sample in a study of T cell responses to AZD1222 COVID-19 vaccine. Measured with immunoSEQ multiplex PCR; TCRdb has only the in-frame clones, and not every one. In the table there are 200,000 or so clones, about 90% of which are singletons. Source: peripheral blood, taken on day 0 of MenACWY control vaccination. These TCRs come from an adult in good health.

The CDR3 sequence: CASSRAGGPLHF. In DNA, the CDR3 is TGTGCCAGCAGCAGAGCGGGGGGACCCCTCCACTTT. The rearrangement uses TRBV7-3 and TRBJ1-6; D might be TRBD1 (5 bases). Between the trimmed V and J ends, which lost 5 bases and 12 bases, there was a span of 11 bases. CDR1 is SGHTA and CDR2 is FQGTGA in the germline V gene. The CDR3 sequence is 12 residues long. Filled out from reference TRBV7-3 and TRBJ1-6, the complete variable domain reads GAGVSQTPSNKVTEKGKYVELRCDPISGHTALYWYRQSLGQGPEFLIYFQGTGAADDSGLPNDRFFAVRPEGSVSTLKIQRTERGDSAVYLCASSRAGGPLHFGNGTRLTVT.

There are a few counts of this clone. The chain has TRBV6-1 and TRBJ2-2, with D uncertain. With 2 bases removed from V and 4 bases from J, the gap between germline ends came to 2 bases. This CDR3 spans 12 amino acids. From germline, CDR1 is MNHNS and CDR2 SASEGT. The CDR3 region has the DNA TGTGCCAGCAGTGAACCCACCGGGGAGCTGTTTTTT. Translation gives CASSEPTGELFF.

In nucleotides, the CDR3 is TGTGCCAGCAGCTTAGAGGGGGCTCGGGGGACTGAAGCTTTCTTT. This gives the protein CASSLEGARGTEAFF. V is TRBV7-8 and J is TRBJ1-1; the match to TRBD1 covers 7 bases. The CDR3 spans 15 residues. V shed 1 base, J shed 5 bases, and the junction held 7 bases outside the gene matches. CDR1 is SGHVS and CDR2 is FQNEAQ in the germline V gene.

The chain combines TRBV5-6 with TRBJ2-1, with D hard to call. CDR1 is SGHDT, CDR2 YYEEEE, per germline. CDR3 length: 11 amino acids. The V gene lost 0 bases and the J gene lost 9 bases, with 4 bases spanning the gap. The CDR3 is CASSLVGEQFF. The CDR3 nucleotides are TGTGCCAGCAGCTTGGTCGGTGAGCAGTTCTTC. Together with reference TRBV5-6 and TRBJ2-1, the CDR3 gives the full variable domain: DAGVTQSPTHLIKTRGQQVTLRCSPKSGHDTVSWYQQALGQGPQFIFQYYEEEERQRGNFPDRFSGHQFPNYSSELNVNALLLGDSALYLCASSLVGEQFFGPGTRLTVL.

J is TRBJ2-7 and V is TRBV23-1; D gene unclear. TRBV23-1 counts as an open reading frame of uncertain function. The length of the CDR3 is 13 residues. Trimming removed 7 bases at V and 5 bases at J, with 15 bases between. CDR3 DNA sequence: TGCGCCAGCATAGGACCCGAGTGGGACGAGCAGTACTTC. This codes for CASIGPEWDEQYF.

This rearrangement joins TRBV4-1 to TRBJ2-1; D remains ambiguous. CDR3 length: 13 amino acids. V lost 3 bases to trimming and J lost 9 bases, with 12 bases between them. Germline loops: CDR1 MGHRA, CDR2 YSYEKL. CDR3 bases: TGCGCCAGCAGCCAGCTTTTAGCTTTTGAGCAGTTCTTC. It translates to CASSQLLAFEQFF.

This clone appeared a few times. The rearrangement joins TRBV5-5 to TRBJ2-5; no reliable D call. Trimming removed 4 bases at V and 5 bases at J, with 9 bases between. Germline V gene data show CDR1 as SGHKS and CDR2 as YYEKEE (reference sequence). CDR3 size: 12 residues. The CDR3 region is CASSPYMETQYF. CDR3 in DNA: TGTGCCAGCAGCCCCTACATGGAGACCCAGTACTTC.

The chain has TRBV28 and TRBJ2-7; tentatively, D is TRBD1 or TRBD2 (5 bases each). V dropped 6 bases and J dropped 5 bases, with 14 bases sitting between them. The V gene's germline CDR1 is MDHEN and CDR2 SYDVKM. This CDR3 has 13 amino acids. In DNA form, the CDR3 reads TGTGCCAGCAGGAGTGGGACGGTAAACGAGCAGTACTTC. Protein: CASRSGTVNEQYF. Supplemented by reference TRBV28 and TRBJ2-7, the full variable domain reads DVKVTQSSRYLVKRTGEKVFLECVQDMDHENMFWYRQDPGLGLRLIYFSYDVKMKEKGDIPEGYSVSREKKERFSLILESASTNQTSMYLCASRSGTVNEQYFGPGTRLTVT.

V gene TRBV6-2 or TRBV6-3 combines with J gene TRBJ1-5; D perhaps matches TRBD1 (5 bases). Trimming cost V 6 bases and J 4 bases, with 13 bases left between them. Germline CDR1 and CDR2: MNHEY and SVGEGT. This CDR3 is 14 amino acids long. The CDR3 protein is CASRYVGLNQPQHF. The CDR3, as DNA: TGTGCCAGCAGATACGTGGGGCTTAATCAGCCCCAGCATTTT.

This chain uses TRBV11-2 with TRBJ2-3, with D perhaps TRBD1 (6 bases). The CDR3 length is 15 residues. Between the trimmed V and J ends, which lost 5 bases and 2 bases, there was a span of 14 bases. The germline V gene has CDR1 SGHAT and CDR2 FQNNGV. CDR3 bases: TGTGCCAGCAGCACAGGACAGAGATTCACAGATACGCAGTATTTT. Its protein product is CASSTGQRFTDTQYF. Complete variable domain (other parts from reference TRBV11-2 and TRBJ2-3): EAGVAQSPRYKIIEKRQSVAFWCNPISGHATLYWYQQILGQGPKLLIQFQNNGVVDDSQLPKDRFSAERLKGVDSTLKIQPAKLEDSAVYLCASSTGQRFTDTQYFGPGTRLTVL.

The chain employs TRBV2 and TRBJ1-3; D ambiguous. With 8 bases removed from V and 0 bases from J, the gap between germline ends came to 8 bases. The CDR3 has 13 residues. The germline gives CDR1 SNHLY, CDR2 FYNNEI. The CDR3, as DNA: TGTGCCAGCGAGGGCTTCTCTGGAAACACCATATATTTT. Protein sequence: CASEGFSGNTIYF.

The chain employs TRBV9 and TRBJ2-1; 9 bases are a match to TRBD2. With V trimmed by 2 bases and J by 2 bases, 5 bases remained unmatched. The V gene's germline CDR1 is SGDLS and CDR2 YYNGEE. CDR3 length equals 16 residues. CDR3 sequence: CASSVGGREPYNEQFF. The CDR3 DNA is TGTGCCAGCAGCGTTGGCGGGAGGGAGCCCTACAATGAGCAGTTCTTC.

V is TRBV27 and J is TRBJ2-5; 10 bases agree with TRBD2. This CDR3 is built from 15 residues. With 3 bases clipped from V and 2 bases from J, the junction kept 3 bases outside the gene matches. Germline CDR1 reads MNHEY; CDR2 reads SMNVEV (reference sequence). The CDR3 nucleotides are TGTGCCAGCAGTTTGGTAGCGGGAGGTCAAGAGACCCAGTACTTC. It yields the protein CASSLVAGGQETQYF.

This clone was detected a few times. The chain is built from TRBV3-1 (or the pseudogene TRBV3-2) and TRBJ1-1, with 7 bases fitting TRBD1. CDR3 size: 16 residues. V shed 3 bases and J 5 bases; nucleotides not matched to a gene: 12. Germline CDR1 and CDR2: LGHDT and YNNKEL (reference sequence). CDR3 amino acids: CASSHHRDSGRTEAFF. The CDR3 DNA reads as TGTGCCAGCAGCCACCACCGGGACAGCGGAAGGACTGAAGCTTTCTTT.

The V gene is TRBV28, the J gene TRBJ1-2; a weak D match, TRBD1 (5 bases). The V gene lost 2 bases and the J gene lost 7 bases, with 20 bases spanning the gap. Germline V lookup: CDR1 MDHEN, CDR2 SYDVKM. The CDR3 has 16 amino acids. The CDR3, as DNA: TGTGCCAGCAGTTTACCCTCCTGGGGCCGAGCGATTGGCTACACCTTC. It yields the protein CASSLPSWGRAIGYTF.

The rearrangement joins TRBV11-2 to TRBJ2-1, with D unclear. Trimming took off 0 bases at V and 5 bases at J, with 20 bases between the two ends. This CDR3 has 18 amino acids. Germline V lookup: CDR1 SGHAT, CDR2 FQNNGV. The CDR3 is CASSLEFSGSYKDNEQFF. The CDR3 DNA is TGTGCCAGCAGCTTAGAGTTCTCGGGCAGTTACAAAGACAATGAGCAGTTCTTC.

V and J are TRBV19 and TRBJ1-1, with D uncertain. The CDR3 contains 19 residues. Germline CDR1 and CDR2: LNHDA and SQIVND (reference sequence). V lost 0 bases and J lost 1, with 21 bases in between. Here the CDR3 reads CASSIDLWVRSDGNTEAFF. The CDR3 DNA sequence: TGTGCCAGTAGTATAGATCTATGGGTAAGATCGGATGGGAACACTGAAGCTTTCTTT.